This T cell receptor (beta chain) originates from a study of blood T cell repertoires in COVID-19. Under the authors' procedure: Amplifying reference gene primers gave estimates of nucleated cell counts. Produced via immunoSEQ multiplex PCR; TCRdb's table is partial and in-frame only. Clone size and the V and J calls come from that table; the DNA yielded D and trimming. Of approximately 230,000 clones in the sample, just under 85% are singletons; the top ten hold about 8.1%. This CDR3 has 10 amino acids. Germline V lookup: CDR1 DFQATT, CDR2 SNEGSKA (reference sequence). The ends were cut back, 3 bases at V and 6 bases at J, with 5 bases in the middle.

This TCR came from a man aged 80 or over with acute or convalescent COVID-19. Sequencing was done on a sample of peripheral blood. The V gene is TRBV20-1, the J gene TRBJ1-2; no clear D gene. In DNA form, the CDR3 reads TGCAGTGCTAGTCCCGATGGCTACACCTTC. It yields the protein CSASPDGYTF.